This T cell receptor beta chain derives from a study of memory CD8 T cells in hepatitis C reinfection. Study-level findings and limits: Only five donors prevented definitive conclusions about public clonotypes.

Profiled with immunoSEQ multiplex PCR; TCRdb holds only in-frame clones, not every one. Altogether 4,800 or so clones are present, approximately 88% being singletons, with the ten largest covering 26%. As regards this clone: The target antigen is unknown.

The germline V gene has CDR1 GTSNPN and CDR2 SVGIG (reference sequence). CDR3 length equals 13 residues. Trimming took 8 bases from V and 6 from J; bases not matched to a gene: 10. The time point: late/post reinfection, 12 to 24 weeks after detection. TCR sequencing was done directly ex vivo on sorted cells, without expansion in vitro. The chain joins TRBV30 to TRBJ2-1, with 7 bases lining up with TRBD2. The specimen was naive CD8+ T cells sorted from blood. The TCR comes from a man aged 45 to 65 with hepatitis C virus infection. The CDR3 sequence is CAQERDGFNEQFF. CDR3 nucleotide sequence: TGTGCCCAGGAGCGGGACGGGTTCAATGAGCAGTTCTTC.